This T cell receptor beta chain was retrieved from a study of blood T cell repertoires in COVID-19 (dated by TCRdb to the early 2020s). A note on the overall study: The collaborator samples originated in the United States, Italy and Spain and spanned the acute and convalescent phases of COVID-19. The material from the prospective study consisted of cDNA or gDNA derived from T cells, B-cell-depleted T cells, or PBMCs. Subjects who had been exposed to COVID-19, were actively infected with it, or had recovered from it provided the deeply sampled blood TCRbeta repertoires that made up the dataset. The repertoires were released in a freely available public database meant as a resource for research on the immune response to SARS-CoV-2. The samples were drawn from two sources: the first 160 participants of the ongoing ImmuneRACE study, and 1,000 to 1,500 subjects contributed by 6 global collaborators. The sample metadata nearly always contained a de-identified subject ID, COVID-19 status, age in years and sex. Where HLA class I and class II types were available, the types were taken from metadata supplied by the sample provider, not from assay-based typing. What the research found in general, with its limitations: The amount of clinical and demographic metadata varied by source and participant and was provided uncurated.

The collaborating institutions used their own protocols to collect whole blood in K2EDTA tubes. For TCRbeta analysis, collaborators shipped samples as frozen whole blood, isolated PBMCs, or DNA extracted from either of those sample types. Concerning this clone itself: Its antigen is not yet known. The sample holds no much larger clone one base away, and base qualities are not on file.

Based on the germline V gene, the CDR1 and CDR2 sequences are SNHLY and FYNNEI. V is trimmed back by 6 bases and J by 1 base, and the junction contains 5 bases that no gene match accounts for. The CDR3 numbers 15 residues from cysteine through phenylalanine. Only CDR3 DNA remains: 45 bases, in frame from the first base. The immunoSEQ Assay, a bias-controlled multiplex PCR, was used to amplify TCRbeta CDR3 regions from genomic DNA. The paper's processing steps were these. The number of nucleated cells in each sample was estimated from the amplification of reference gene primers within the assay. To quantify the absolute abundance of each unique TCRbeta CDR3 rearrangement, sequence reads were collapsed and filtered. For each sample, productive Simpson clonality was calculated as the square root of Simpson's diversity index across productive rearrangements. Not all clones reach the TCRdb copy of this immuneACCESS table, which keeps in-frame sequences only. Checked studies attribute under half of the gap to unresolved V genes and leave the rest unexplained. The V and J calls and clone size are taken from that table; D and trimming were inferred from the DNA. This sample comprises around 110,000 clones, 75% to 90% of them detected only once. The top ten constitute 0.7% to 0.85% of the sample.

This TCR was recovered from a woman aged 70-85 years with acute or convalescent COVID-19. Sequencing was carried out using peripheral blood. The chain uses TRBV2 and TRBJ1-1; TRBD1 matches 10 bases in the middle. This receptor carries the CDR3 CASRARQGANTEAFF. The sequenced DNA: TGTGCCAGCAGGGCCAGACAGGGGGCGAACACTGAAGCTTTCTTT.